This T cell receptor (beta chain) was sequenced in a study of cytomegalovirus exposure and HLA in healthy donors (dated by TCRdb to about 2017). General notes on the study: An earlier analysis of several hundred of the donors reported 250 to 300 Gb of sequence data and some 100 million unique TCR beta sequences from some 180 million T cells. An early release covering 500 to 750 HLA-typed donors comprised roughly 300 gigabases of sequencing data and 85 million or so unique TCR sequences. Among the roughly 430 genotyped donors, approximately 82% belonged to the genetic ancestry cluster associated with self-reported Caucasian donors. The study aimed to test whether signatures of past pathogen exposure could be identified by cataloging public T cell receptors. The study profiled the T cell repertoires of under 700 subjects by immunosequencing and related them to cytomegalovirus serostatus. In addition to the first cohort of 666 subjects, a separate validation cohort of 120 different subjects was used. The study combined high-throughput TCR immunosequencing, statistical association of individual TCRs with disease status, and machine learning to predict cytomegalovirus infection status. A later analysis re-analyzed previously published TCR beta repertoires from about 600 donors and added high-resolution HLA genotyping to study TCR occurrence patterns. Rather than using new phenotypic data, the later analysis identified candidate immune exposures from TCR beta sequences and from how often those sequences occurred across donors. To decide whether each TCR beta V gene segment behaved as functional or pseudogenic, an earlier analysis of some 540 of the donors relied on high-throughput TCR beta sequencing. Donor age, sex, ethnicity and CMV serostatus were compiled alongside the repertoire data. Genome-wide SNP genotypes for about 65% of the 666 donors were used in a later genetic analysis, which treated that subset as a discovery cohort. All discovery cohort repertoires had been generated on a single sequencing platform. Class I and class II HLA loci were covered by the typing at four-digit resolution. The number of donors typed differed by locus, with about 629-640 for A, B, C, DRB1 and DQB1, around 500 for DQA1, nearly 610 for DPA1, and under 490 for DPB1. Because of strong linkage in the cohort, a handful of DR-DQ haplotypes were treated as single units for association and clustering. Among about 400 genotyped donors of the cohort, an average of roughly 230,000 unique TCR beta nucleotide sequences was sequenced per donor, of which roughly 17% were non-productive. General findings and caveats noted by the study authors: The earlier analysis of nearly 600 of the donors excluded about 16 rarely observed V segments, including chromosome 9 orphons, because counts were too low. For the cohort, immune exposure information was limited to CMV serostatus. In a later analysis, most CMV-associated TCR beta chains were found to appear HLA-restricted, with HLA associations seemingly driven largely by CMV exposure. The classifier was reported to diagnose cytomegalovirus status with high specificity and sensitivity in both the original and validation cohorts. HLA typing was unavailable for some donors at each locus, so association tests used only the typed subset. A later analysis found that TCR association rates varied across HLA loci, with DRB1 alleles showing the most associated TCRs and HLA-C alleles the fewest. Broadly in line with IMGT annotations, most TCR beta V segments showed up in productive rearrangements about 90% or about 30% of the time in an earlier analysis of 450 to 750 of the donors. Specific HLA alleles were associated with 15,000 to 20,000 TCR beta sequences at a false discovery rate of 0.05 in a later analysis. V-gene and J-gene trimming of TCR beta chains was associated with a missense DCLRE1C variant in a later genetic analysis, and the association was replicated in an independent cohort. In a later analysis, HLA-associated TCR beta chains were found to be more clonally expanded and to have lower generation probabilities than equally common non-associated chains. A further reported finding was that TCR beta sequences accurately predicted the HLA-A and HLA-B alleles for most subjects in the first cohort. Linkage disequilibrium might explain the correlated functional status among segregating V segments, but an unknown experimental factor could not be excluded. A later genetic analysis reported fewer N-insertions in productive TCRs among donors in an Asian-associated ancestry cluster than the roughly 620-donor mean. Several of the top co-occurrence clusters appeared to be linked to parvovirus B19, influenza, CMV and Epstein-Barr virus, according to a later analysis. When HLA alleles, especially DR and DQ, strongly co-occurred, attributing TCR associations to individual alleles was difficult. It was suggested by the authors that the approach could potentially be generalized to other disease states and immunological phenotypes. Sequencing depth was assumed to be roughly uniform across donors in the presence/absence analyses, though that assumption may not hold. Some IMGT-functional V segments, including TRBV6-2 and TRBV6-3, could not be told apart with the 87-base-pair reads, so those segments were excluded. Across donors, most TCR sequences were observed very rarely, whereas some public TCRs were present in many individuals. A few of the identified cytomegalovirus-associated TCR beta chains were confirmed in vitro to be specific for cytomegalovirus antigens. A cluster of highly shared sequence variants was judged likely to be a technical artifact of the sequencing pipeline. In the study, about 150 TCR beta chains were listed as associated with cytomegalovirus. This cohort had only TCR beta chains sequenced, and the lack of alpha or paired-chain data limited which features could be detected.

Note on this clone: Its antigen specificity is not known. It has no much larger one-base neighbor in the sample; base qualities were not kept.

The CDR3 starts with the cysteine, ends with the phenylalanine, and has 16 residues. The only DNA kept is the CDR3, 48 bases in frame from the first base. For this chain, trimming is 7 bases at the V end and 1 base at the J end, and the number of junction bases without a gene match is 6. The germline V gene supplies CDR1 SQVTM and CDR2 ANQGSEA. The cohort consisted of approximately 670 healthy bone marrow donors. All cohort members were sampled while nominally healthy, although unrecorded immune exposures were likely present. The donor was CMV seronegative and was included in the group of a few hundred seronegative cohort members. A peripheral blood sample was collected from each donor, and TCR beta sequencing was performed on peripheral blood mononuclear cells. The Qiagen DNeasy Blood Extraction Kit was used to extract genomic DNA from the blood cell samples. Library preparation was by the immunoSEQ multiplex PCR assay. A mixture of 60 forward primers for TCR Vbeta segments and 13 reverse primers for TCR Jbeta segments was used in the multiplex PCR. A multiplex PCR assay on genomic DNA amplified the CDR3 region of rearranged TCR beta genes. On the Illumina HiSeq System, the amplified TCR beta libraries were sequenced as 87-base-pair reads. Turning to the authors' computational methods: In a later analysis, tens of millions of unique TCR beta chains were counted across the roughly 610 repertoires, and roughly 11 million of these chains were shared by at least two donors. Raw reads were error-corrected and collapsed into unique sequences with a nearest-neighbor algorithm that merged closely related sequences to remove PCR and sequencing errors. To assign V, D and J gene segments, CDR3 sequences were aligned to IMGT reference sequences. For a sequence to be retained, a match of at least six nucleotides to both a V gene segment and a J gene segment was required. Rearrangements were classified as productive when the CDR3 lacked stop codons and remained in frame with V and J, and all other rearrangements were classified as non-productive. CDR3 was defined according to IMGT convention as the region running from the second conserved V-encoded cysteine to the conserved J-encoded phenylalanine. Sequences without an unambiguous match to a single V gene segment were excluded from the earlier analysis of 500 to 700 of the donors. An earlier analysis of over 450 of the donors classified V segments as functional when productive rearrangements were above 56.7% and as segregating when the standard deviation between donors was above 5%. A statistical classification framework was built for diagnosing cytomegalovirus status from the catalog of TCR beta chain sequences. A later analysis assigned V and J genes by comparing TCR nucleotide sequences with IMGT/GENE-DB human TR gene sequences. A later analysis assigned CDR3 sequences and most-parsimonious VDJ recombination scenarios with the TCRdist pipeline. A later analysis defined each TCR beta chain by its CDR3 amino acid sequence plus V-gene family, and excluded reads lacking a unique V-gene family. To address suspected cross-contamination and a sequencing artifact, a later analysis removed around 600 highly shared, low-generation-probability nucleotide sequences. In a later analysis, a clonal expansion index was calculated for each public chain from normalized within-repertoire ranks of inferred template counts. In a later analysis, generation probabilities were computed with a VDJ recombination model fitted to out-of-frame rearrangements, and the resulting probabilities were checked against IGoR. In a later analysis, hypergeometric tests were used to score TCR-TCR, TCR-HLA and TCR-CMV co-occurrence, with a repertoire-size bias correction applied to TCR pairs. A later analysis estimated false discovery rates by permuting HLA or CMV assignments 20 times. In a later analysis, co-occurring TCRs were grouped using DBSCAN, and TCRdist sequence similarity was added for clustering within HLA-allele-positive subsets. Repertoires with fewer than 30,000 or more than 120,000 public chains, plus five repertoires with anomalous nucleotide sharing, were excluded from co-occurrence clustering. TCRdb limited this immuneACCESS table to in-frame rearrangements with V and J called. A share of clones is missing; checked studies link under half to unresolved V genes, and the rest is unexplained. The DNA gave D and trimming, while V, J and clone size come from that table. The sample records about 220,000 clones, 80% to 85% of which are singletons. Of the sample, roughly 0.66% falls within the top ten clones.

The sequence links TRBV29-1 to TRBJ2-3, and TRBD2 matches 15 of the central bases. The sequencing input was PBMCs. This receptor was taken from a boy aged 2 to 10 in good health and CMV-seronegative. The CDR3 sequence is CSAGLAGGPRTDTQYF. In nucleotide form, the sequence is TGCAGCGCTGGACTAGCGGGAGGGCCACGCACAGATACGCAGTATTTT.